Following are 18 T cell receptor beta chains from one sample sequenced in a study of beta chain features in type 1 diabetes. What was sequenced were expressed TCRB transcripts, since all of the isolated RNA had been reverse transcribed. Profiled with immunoSEQ multiplex PCR; TCRdb holds only in-frame clones, not every one. The data show roughly 300,000 clones, with roughly 8% seen just once and around 0.44% held by the top ten. Sequenced: central memory CD4+ T cells from blood. These receptors originate from a woman between 18 and 30 years old in good health.

In this sample, this clone turned up a few times. V usage is TRBV6-6 and J usage is TRBJ2-2; 8 bases map to TRBD2. After removal of 6 bases from V and 2 bases from J, the junction contained 5 bases not matched to a gene. The CDR3 is 15 amino acids. Germline V lookup: CDR1 MNHNY, CDR2 SVGAGI (reference sequence). CDR3 sequence: CASSSAGDNTGELFF. CDR3 nucleotide sequence: TGTGCCAGCAGCTCAGCGGGAGACAACACCGGGGAGCTGTTTTTT.

This clone showed up just a few times. The rearrangement joins TRBV2 to TRBJ2-1; perhaps TRBD1 as D (6 bases). V shed 7 bases and J shed 9 bases, with 19 bases lying between them. The CDR3 covers 14 residues. Germline-derived CDR1 and CDR2 are SNHLY and FYNNEI. The CDR3 spells CASTRGHDSSEQFF. The CDR3 DNA follows: TGTGCCAGCACCAGGGGCCATGATTCGAGTGAGCAGTTCTTC.

Only a few counts were recorded for this clone. The V gene is TRBV5-1, the J gene TRBJ2-7, with 7 positions matching TRBD2. From germline, CDR1 is SGHRS and CDR2 YFSETQ. After removal of 7 bases from V and 7 bases from J, the junction contained 11 bases not matched to a gene. The CDR3 contains 13 residues. The CDR3 DNA follows: TGCGCCAGCGGGGGAGGGACGACGGAAGAGCAGTACTTC. Its protein is CASGGGTTEEQYF.

The table lists this clone with a few counts. This sequence joins TRBV5-1 and TRBJ2-5, with 8 bases matching TRBD1. J was trimmed by 2 bases and V by 2 bases; bases with no gene match: 5. The germline gives CDR1 SGHRS, CDR2 YFSETQ. CDR3 length: 15 amino acids. CDR3 region: CASSFNNRGQETQYF. CDR3 in DNA: TGCGCCAGCAGCTTCAACAACAGGGGGCAAGAGACCCAGTACTTC.

This clone appeared a single time. The V and J genes are TRBV13 and TRBJ2-1; TRBD2 matches at 13 bases. With 7 bases clipped from V and 6 bases from J, the junction kept 9 bases outside the gene matches. This CDR3 region has 16 residues. CDR1 and CDR2 (germline): PRHDT, FYEKMQ (reference sequence). The CDR3: CASTQTGLAGINEQFF. CDR3 in DNA: TGTGCCAGCACTCAAACGGGACTAGCGGGAATCAATGAGCAGTTCTTC.

The sample holds a few counts of this clone. The rearrangement links TRBV11-3 to TRBJ2-5, with a possible D match to TRBD2 (5 bases). The germline gives CDR1 SGHNT, CDR2 YENEEA. With 0 bases removed from V and 7 bases from J, the gap between germline ends came to 12 bases. The CDR3 contains 14 residues. The DNA of the CDR3 is TGTGCCAGCAGCTTAGATTCGGAGGCAAGGACCCAGTACTTC. As protein: CASSLDSEARTQYF.

J is TRBJ2-1 and V is TRBV7-9, with D possibly being TRBD1 (6 bases). Trimming shortened V by 1 base and J by 8 bases, and 9 bases separated the two germline ends. This CDR3 has 13 residues. The germline gives CDR1 SEHNR, CDR2 FQNEAQ (reference sequence). The CDR3 DNA sequence: TGTGCCAGCAGCTTAGGGGGGCACTATGAGCAGTTCTTC. It specifies CASSLGGHYEQFF.

In this sample, this clone turned up a few times. This rearrangement joins TRBV5-1 to TRBJ2-3; possible D gene TRBD1, 5 bases. The germline V gene encodes CDR1 SGHRS and CDR2 YFSETQ. This CDR3 contains 17 residues. The V end lost 0 bases, the J end lost 5 bases, and 19 bases lay between the germline ends. CDR3 residues: CASSLASFGAEKDTQYF. The CDR3 bases are TGCGCCAGCAGCTTGGCCAGCTTTGGGGCAGAAAAAGATACGCAGTATTTT. The whole variable domain, filled in from reference TRBV5-1 and TRBJ2-3, reads KAGVTQTPRYLIKTRGQQVTLSCSPISGHRSVSWYQQTPGQGLQFLFEYFSETQRNKGNFPGRFSGRQFSNSRSEMNVSTLELGDSALYLCASSLASFGAEKDTQYFGPGTRLTVL.

This clone has more than one count but fewer than ten. Other DNA sequences within the sample encode an identical CDR3. This chain uses TRBV29-1 with TRBJ2-2, with D tentatively TRBD2 (5 bases). The CDR3 runs 11 residues. Germline V lookup: CDR1 SQVTM, CDR2 ANQGSEA. The V and J ends lost 2 bases and 7 bases respectively, with 5 bases between them. CDR3: CSVERGGELFF. The CDR3 DNA reads as TGCAGCGTTGAACGGGGCGGGGAGCTGTTTTTT.

This clone appeared a few times. This chain connects TRBV6-5 to TRBJ2-3, with D possibly TRBD2 on 5 matching bases. The CDR3 runs 15 residues. The germline V gene has CDR1 MNHEY and CDR2 SVGAGI. V dropped 2 bases and J dropped 0 bases, with 9 bases sitting between them. The CDR3 DNA follows: TGTGCCAGCAGTTACCAGCGGCCAAGCACAGATACGCAGTATTTT. Its protein product is CASSYQRPSTDTQYF.

This clone was seen a handful of times. This chain uses TRBV9 with TRBJ2-7; TRBD2 agrees at 7 bases. Per the germline V gene, CDR1 is SGDLS and CDR2 is YYNGEE. The CDR3 sequence is 12 residues long. V shed 3 bases, J shed 7 bases, and the junction held 4 bases outside the gene matches. In DNA, the CDR3 is TGTGCCAGCAGCGGCCCAGCGGGGGAGCAGTACTTC. Translated, it gives CASSGPAGEQYF.

The chain couples TRBV10-3 to TRBJ1-1; no definite D call. V was clipped by 10 bases and J by 3 bases, with 12 bases between them. Germline V gene sequence: CDR1 ENHRY, CDR2 SYGVKD. This CDR3 comprises 12 residues. Here the CDR3 DNA reads TGTGCCACCGTAGGGTCGGACACTGAAGCTTTCTTT. It yields the protein CATVGSDTEAFF.

In this sample, this clone turned up a few times. The gene calls are TRBV7-9 and TRBJ2-7; no reliable D call. The CDR3 is made up of 15 amino acids. Germline loops: CDR1 SEHNR, CDR2 FQNEAQ (reference sequence). The V gene lost 4 bases and the J gene lost 2 bases, with 15 bases spanning the gap. The CDR3 sequence is CASSSHRHSTYEQYF. The CDR3 DNA is TGTGCCAGCAGCTCTCACCGTCATTCTACCTACGAGCAGTACTTC.

CDR3 loop: CASSSSGSRADTQYF. CDR3 nucleotide sequence: TGTGCCAGCAGTTCTAGCGGGAGCAGGGCAGATACGCAGTATTTT. The chain joins TRBV27 to TRBJ2-3; 10 nucleotides agree with TRBD2. Trimming removed 4 bases from V and 4 bases from J; junction bases left unmatched: 5. Germline CDR1 and CDR2: MNHEY and SMNVEV (reference sequence). This CDR3 has 15 amino acids.

This clone occurred once. The V call is TRBV7-9, the J call TRBJ2-5; D remains unclear. CDR1 is SEHNR, CDR2 FQNEAQ, per germline (reference sequence). The V end lost 4 bases, the J end lost 0 bases, and 6 bases lay between the germline ends. The CDR3 extends over 13 amino acids. This CDR3 reads CASSSTNQETQYF. CDR3 nucleotides: TGTGCCAGCAGCTCCACAAACCAAGAGACCCAGTACTTC.

This clone came up a few times. This chain joins TRBV18 and TRBJ2-1; either TRBD1 or TRBD2 may fit D (5 bases each). Germline V CDR1 and CDR2: KGHSH, LQKENI. This CDR3 has 17 residues. Trimming took 2 bases from V and 6 from J, leaving 20 bases between them. The CDR3 nucleotides are TGTGCCAGCTCACCAAGGGGACGGAGCCTCTCGGGCAATGAGCAGTTCTTC. It translates to CASSPRGRSLSGNEQFF.

This clone showed up just a few times. CDR3 region: CASSDAAGGPDTQYF. The DNA for the CDR3 is TGTGCCAGCAGCGACGCAGCGGGAGGGCCAGATACGCAGTATTTT. The rearrangement joins TRBV6-5 to TRBJ2-3; 10 positions agree with TRBD2. Looked up from germline, CDR1 is MNHEY and CDR2 is SVGAGI. J gave up 4 bases and V 6 bases, and 7 bases lay outside the gene matches. The CDR3 length is 15 residues.

The chain recombines TRBV4-2 with TRBJ1-2; maybe TRBD1 (5 bases). Germline values: CDR1 LGHNA, CDR2 YNFKEQ. V lost 6 bases, J lost 9 bases, and 8 bases lay in between. CDR3 length: 10 residues. CDR3 nucleotides: TGTGCCAGCAGGGGGGAACGCTACACCTTC. This encodes CASRGERYTF.